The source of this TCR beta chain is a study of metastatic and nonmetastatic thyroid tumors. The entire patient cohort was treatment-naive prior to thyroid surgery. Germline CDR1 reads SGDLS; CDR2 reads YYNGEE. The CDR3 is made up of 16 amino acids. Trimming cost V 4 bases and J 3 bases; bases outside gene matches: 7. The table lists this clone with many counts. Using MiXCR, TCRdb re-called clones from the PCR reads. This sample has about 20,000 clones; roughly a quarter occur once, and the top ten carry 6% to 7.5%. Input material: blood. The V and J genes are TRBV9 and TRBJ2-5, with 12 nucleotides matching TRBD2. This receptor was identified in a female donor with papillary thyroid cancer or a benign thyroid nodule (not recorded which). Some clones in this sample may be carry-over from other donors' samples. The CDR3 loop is CASSFPLAGGEETQYF. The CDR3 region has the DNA TGTGCCAGCAGCTTTCCCCTAGCGGGAGGGGAAGAGACCCAGTACTTC.